What follows is one T cell receptor beta chain and its context. Its antigen is undetermined. V dropped 2 bases and J dropped 3 bases, with 17 bases sitting between them. This CDR3 contains 16 residues. Germline V gene data show CDR1 as SGDLS and CDR2 as YYNGEE. Study conclusions and caveats: In terms of TCR gene usage, tumor memory CD4+ T cells clustered together with blood and lymph node memory CD4+ cells, as well as with lymph node naive CD4+ cells. Tumor-infiltrating Treg TCR alpha and beta sequences overlapped most with tumor naive CD4+ T cells, then blood naive.

Full-length variable regions came from constant-region reverse primers plus semi-nested Nested Universal Primer A PCR. Using its own MiXCR run on the 5' RACE reads, TCRdb lists one record per CDR3 protein. The sample carries about 9,200 distinct CDR3 sequences, over 50% recorded once. Treg sorting used a CD4+CD25+CD127-/low gate. The V call is TRBV9, the J call TRBJ1-1; D unclear. The sample was Tregs sorted from a lymph node. The TCR was taken from a female donor with breast cancer. The CDR3 bases are TGTGCCAGCAGCGTGACCCCTAGCGCGGGAGACACTGAAGCTTTCTTT. Translating it yields CASSVTPSAGDTEAFF.